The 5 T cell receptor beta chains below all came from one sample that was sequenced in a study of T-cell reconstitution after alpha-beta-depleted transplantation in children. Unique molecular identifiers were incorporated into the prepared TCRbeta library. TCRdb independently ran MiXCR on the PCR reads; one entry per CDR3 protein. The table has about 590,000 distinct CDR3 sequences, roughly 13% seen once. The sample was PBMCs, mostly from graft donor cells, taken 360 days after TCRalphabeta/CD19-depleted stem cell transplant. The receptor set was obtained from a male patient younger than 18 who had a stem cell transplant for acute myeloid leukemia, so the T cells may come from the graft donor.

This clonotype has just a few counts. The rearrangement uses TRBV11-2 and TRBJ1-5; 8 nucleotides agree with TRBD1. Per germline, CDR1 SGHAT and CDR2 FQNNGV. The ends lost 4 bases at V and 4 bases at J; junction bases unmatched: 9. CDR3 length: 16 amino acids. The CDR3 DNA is TGTGCCAGCAGCTCAGGGGGCGGACGGGGAAATCAGCCCCAGCATTTT. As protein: CASSSGGGRGNQPQHF.

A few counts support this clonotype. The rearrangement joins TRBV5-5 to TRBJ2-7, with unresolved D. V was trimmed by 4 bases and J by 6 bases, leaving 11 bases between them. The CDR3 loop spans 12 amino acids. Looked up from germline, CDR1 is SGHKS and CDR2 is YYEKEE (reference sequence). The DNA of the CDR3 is TGTGCCAGCAGCCTGAGACTGTTCGAGCAGTACTTC. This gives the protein CASSLRLFEQYF.

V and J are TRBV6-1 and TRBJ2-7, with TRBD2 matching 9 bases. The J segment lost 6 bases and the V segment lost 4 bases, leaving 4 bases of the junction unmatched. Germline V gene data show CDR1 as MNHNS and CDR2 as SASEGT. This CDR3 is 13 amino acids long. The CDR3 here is CASSVSGSPEQYF. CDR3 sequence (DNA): TGTGCCAGCAGTGTTAGCGGGAGCCCCGAGCAGTACTTC.

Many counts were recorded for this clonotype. The CDR3 DNA sequence: TGCAGTGCTGCTCGGAACTTGGCCTACGAGCAGTACTTC. Its protein is CSAARNLAYEQYF. The chain joins TRBV20-1 to TRBJ2-7, with D unclear. Germline V gene lookup returns CDR1 DFQATT and CDR2 SNEGSKA (reference sequence). This CDR3 has 13 amino acids. V lost 5 bases and J 2 bases, leaving 13 bases between the germline ends.

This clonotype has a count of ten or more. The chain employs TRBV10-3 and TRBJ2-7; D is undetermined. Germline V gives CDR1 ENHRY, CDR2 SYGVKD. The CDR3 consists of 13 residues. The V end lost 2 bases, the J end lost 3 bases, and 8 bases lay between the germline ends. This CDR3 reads CAISENLDYEQYF. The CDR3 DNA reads TGTGCCATCAGTGAGAACCTAGACTACGAGCAGTACTTC.